Here is one TCR beta chain with its context. Trimming removed 11 bases from V and 8 bases from J; junction bases left unmatched: 7. This CDR3 has 11 amino acids. Amplified regions were TCR beta CDR3 sequences from RNA transcripts. During a first-round RT-PCR of the TCR CDR3, the HTBI primer set was used. TCRdb called the multiplex PCR reads again in MiXCR, with one record for every CDR3 protein. The sample shows 350,000 to 400,000 distinct CDR3 sequences, approximately 17% of them seen only once. The source of the sample is a study of T cells in Graves' hyperthyroidism and ophthalmopathy. Background on the study: The authors collected peripheral blood at initial diagnosis, before any treatment.

This clonotype was obtained from a man younger than 35 with Graves' ophthalmopathy. Sequencing used blood. The chain links TRBV12-3 or TRBV12-4 to TRBJ2-3; the match to TRBD2 covers 7 bases. The CDR3 loop reads CAPWGGGTQYF. CDR3 sequence (DNA): TGTGCCCCCTGGGGCGGGGGTACGCAGTATTTT.